This note documents a single T cell receptor (beta chain) sequence. Its antigen is undetermined. These data come from a study of cytomegalovirus exposure and HLA in healthy donors. Turning to the study itself: Earlier findings included over 90 million unique TCR beta sequences obtained from about 180 million T cells. Whole-study findings and limits: Prior analysis indicated that the majority of TCR beta V segments exhibited productivity approximately 87% or approximately 30% of the time.

There are 17 residues in the CDR3. V was clipped by 3 bases and J by 15 bases, with 31 bases between them. CDR1 and CDR2 from the germline V gene are SGHRS and YFSETQ. The PCR was carried out with 60 Vbeta primers and 13 Jbeta primers. The table came from immunoSEQ multiplex PCR; TCRdb's copy has only in-frame clones and leaves some out. The sample consists of over 75,000 clones, roughly four fifths of them appearing once. Sequencing was carried out using PBMCs. The chain carries TRBV5-1 and TRBJ2-1, with TRBD1 as a possible D gene (6 bases). The clonotype comes from a man younger than 40 in good health and CMV-seropositive. CDR3 sequence reads: CASSSGTPGPNWMSRFF. The CDR3 bases are TGCGCCAGCAGCTCCGGGACACCCGGTCCGAATTGGATGAGCCGGTTCTTC.